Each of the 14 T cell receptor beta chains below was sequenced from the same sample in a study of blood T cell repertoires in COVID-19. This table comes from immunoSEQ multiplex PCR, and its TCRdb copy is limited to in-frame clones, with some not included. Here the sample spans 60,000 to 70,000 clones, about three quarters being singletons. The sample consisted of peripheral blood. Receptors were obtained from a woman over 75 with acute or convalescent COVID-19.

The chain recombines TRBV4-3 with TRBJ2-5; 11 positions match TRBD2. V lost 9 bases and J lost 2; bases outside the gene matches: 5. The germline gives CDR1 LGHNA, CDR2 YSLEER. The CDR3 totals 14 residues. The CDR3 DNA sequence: TGCGCCAGTCCTAGACTAGCGGGACAAGAGACCCAGTACTTC. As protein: CASPRLAGQETQYF.

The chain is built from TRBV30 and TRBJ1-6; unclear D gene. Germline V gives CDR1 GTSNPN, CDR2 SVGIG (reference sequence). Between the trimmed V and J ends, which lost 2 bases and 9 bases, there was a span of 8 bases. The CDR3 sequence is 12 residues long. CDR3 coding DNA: TGTGCCTGGAGTAGGACTGTTTCACCCCTCCACTTT. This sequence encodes CAWSRTVSPLHF.

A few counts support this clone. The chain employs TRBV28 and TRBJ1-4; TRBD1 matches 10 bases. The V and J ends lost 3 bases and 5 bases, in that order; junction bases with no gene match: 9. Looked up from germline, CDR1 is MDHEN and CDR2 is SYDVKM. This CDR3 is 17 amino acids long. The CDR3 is CASSLVGQGRGNEKLFF. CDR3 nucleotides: TGTGCCAGCAGTTTGGTGGGACAGGGGCGGGGGAATGAAAAACTGTTTTTT.

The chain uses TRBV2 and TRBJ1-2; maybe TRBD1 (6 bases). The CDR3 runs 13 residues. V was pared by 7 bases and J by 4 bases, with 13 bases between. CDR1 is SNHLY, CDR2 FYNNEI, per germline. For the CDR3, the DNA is TGTGCCAGCAACCGGGACACCTCCTATGGCTACACCTTC. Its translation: CASNRDTSYGYTF.

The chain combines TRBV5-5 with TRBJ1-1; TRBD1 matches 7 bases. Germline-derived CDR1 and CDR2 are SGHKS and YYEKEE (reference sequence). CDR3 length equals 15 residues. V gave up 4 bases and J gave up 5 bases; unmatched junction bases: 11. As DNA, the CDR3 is TGTGCCAGCAGCCCCAAACCAGGGGGACAAACTGAAGCTTTCTTT. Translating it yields CASSPKPGGQTEAFF.

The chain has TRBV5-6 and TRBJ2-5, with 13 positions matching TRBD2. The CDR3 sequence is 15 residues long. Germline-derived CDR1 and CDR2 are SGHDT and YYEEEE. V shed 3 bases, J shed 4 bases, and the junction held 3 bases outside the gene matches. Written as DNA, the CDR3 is TGTGCCAGCAGCTCGCGACTAGCGGGAGGAGAGACCCAGTACTTC. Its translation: CASSSRLAGGETQYF. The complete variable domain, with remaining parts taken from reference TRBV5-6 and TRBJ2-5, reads DAGVTQSPTHLIKTRGQQVTLRCSPKSGHDTVSWYQQALGQGPQFIFQYYEEEERQRGNFPDRFSGHQFPNYSSELNVNALLLGDSALYLCASSSRLAGGETQYFGPGTRLLVL.

CDR3 DNA sequence: TGTGCCAGCAGCCCTAGAGACAGGGGGTACTCCTACGAGCAGTACTTC. This sequence encodes CASSPRDRGYSYEQYF. The chain joins TRBV9 to TRBJ2-7; TRBD1 agrees at 9 bases. CDR1 and CDR2 (germline): SGDLS, YYNGEE. J was trimmed by 0 bases and V by 4 bases; bases with no gene match: 8. The CDR3 contains 16 residues.

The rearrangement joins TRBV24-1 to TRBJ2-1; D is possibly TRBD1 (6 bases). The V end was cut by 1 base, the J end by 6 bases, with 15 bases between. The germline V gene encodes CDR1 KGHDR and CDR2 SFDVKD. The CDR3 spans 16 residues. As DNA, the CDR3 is TGTGCCACCAGTGATTTCACAGGGATTGGGATCAATGAGCAGTTCTTC. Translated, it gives CATSDFTGIGINEQFF.

The CDR3 protein is CASSLATAGNQPQHF. The CDR3 DNA is TGTGCCAGCAGCTTAGCAACGGCAGGGAATCAGCCCCAGCATTTT. The V gene is TRBV7-2, the J gene TRBJ1-5; D perhaps matches TRBD1 (5 bases). The CDR3 loop spans 15 amino acids. V shed 0 bases and J shed 4 bases, with 10 bases lying between them. CDR1 SGHTA and CDR2 FQGNSA come from the germline V gene.

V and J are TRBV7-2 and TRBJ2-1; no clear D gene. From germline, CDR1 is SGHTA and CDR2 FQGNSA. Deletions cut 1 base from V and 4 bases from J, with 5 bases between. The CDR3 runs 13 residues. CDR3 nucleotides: TGTGCCAGCAGCTTAGAGAGGTACAATGAGCAGTTCTTC. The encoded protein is CASSLERYNEQFF.

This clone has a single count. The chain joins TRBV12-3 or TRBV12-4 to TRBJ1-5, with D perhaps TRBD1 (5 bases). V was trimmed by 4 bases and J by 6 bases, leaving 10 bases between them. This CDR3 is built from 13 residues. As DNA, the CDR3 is TGTGCCAGCAGTTCGGACATGTCTCAGCCCCAGCATTTT. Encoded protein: CASSSDMSQPQHF.

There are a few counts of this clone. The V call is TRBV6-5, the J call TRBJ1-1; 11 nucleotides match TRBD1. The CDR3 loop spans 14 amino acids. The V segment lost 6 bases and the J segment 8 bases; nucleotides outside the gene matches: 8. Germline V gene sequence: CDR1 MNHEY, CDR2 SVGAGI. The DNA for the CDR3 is TGTGCCAGCAGCTCCGGGACAGGGGGATCAGAAGCTTTCTTT. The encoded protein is CASSSGTGGSEAFF.

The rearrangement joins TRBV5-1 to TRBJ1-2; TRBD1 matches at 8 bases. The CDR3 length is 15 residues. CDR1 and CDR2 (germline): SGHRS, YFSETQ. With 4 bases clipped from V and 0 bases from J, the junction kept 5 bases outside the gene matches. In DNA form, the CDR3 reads TGCGCCAGCAGCCCTGGACAGGGAGCTAACTATGGCTACACCTTC. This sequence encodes CASSPGQGANYGYTF.

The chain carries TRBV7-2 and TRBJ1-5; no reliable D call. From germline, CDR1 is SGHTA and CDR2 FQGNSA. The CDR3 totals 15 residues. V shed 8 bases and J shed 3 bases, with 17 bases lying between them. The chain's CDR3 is CASSPRVGDNQPQHF. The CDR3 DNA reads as TGTGCCAGCTCCCCGCGGGTCGGGGACAATCAGCCCCAGCATTTT.